This T cell receptor (beta chain) was captured by sequencing in a study of blood T cell repertoires in COVID-19 (TCRdb year 2020). In the study overall: Samples from collaborators originated in the United States, Italy and Spain and spanned both the acute and convalescent phases of COVID-19. The material from the prospective study consisted of cDNA or gDNA derived from T cells, B-cell-depleted T cells, or PBMCs. The dataset comprised deeply sampled blood TCRbeta repertoires from subjects exposed to, actively infected with, or recovered from COVID-19. A freely available public database, intended as a resource for researchers studying the immune response to SARS-CoV-2, is where the repertoires were released. Samples came from the ongoing ImmuneRACE study (first 160 participants) plus 1,254 subjects from 6 global collaborators. Nearly every sample came with metadata listing a de-identified subject ID, COVID-19 status, age in years and sex. HLA class I and class II types, where available, came from metadata supplied by the sample provider rather than from assay-based typing. Summary of the overall study and its limitations: The quantity of clinical and demographic metadata differed by source and by participant and was supplied without curation.

TCRbeta CDR3 regions were amplified from genomic DNA using the immunoSEQ Assay, a bias-controlled multiplex PCR. In the original analysis: The number of nucleated cells in each sample was estimated by amplification of reference gene primers within the assay. To quantify the absolute abundance of each unique TCRbeta CDR3 rearrangement, sequence reads were collapsed and filtered. For each sample, productive Simpson clonality was calculated as the square root of Simpson's diversity index over productive rearrangements. TCRdb carries this immuneACCESS record with in-frame sequences only. Its versions omit some clonotypes, under half of them owing to an unresolved V gene in the studies checked, with the rest unexplained. That table supplies the V and J calls and clone size; D and trimming were determined from the DNA. The sample records about 140,000 clones, 82% of which are singletons. The ten largest clones capture about 4% of the sample.

V loses 5 bases, J loses 1 base, and the germline ends lie 11 bases apart. The CDR3 holds 13 amino acids from the cysteine to the phenylalanine. Of all the DNA, just the CDR3 is kept, 39 bases in frame from base 1. The CDR1 and CDR2 encoded by the germline V gene are SQVTM and ANQGSEA. Collaborating institutions collected whole blood in K2EDTA tubes following their own protocols. For TCRbeta analysis, collaborator samples were shipped as frozen whole blood, as isolated PBMCs, or as DNA extracted from either sample type. On this clone itself: This clone's antigen is unknown. Base qualities are not recorded, but no much larger clone differs from it by a single base.

The material sequenced was peripheral blood. The chain uses TRBV29-1 and TRBJ2-5; 6 matching bases give a weak D call of TRBD1. The sequence was collected from an elderly woman with acute or convalescent COVID-19. For the CDR3, the sequence is CSVSTGAQETQYF. The DNA is as follows: TGCAGCGTTTCGACAGGAGCCCAAGAGACCCAGTACTTC. The CDR3, completed at both ends by the reference TRBV29-1 and TRBJ2-5 genes, gives the full variable domain SAVISQKPSRDICQRGTSLTIQCQVDSQVTMMFWYRQQPGQSLTLIATANQGSEATYESGFVIDKFPISRPNLTFSTLTVSNMSPEDSSIYLCSVSTGAQETQYFGPGTRLLVL.